These 28 T cell receptor beta chains originate from one sample sequenced in a study of T cell responses to AZD1222 COVID-19 vaccine. Sequenced by immunoSEQ multiplex PCR; TCRdb stores in-frame clones only, minus some. The sample contains about 120,000 clones, about 85% of which appear only once. Sample: peripheral blood, taken on day 0 of AZD1222 vaccination. Receptors originate from an adult in good health.

J is TRBJ1-1 and V is TRBV7-9, with a tentative D call TRBD1 (6 bases). From germline, CDR1 is SEHNR and CDR2 FQNEAQ (reference sequence). V was trimmed by 2 bases and J by 4 bases, leaving 14 bases between them. CDR3 length: 15 amino acids. The CDR3 DNA is TGTGCCAGCAGCTTATCGGGGGGGCAGCTCACTGAAGCTTTCTTT. Translation: CASSLSGGQLTEAFF.

The chain has TRBV27 and TRBJ2-2, with D tentatively TRBD1 or TRBD2 (5 bases each). The CDR3 consists of 16 residues. The germline V gene has CDR1 MNHEY and CDR2 SMNVEV (reference sequence). Trimming took 2 bases from V and 1 from J, leaving 11 bases between them. CDR3 amino acids: CASSLVGTVNTGELFF. For the CDR3, the DNA is TGTGCCAGCAGTTTAGTCGGGACGGTGAACACCGGGGAGCTGTTTTTT.

This chain links TRBV12-3 or TRBV12-4 with TRBJ1-1; D gene ambiguous. Deletions cut 5 bases from V and 4 bases from J, with 5 bases between. The CDR3 is 11 residues long. The CDR3 nucleotides are TGTGCCAGCAGTCCGTCCACTGAAGCTTTCTTT. Its translation is CASSPSTEAFF.

V gene TRBV10-2 combines with J gene TRBJ1-5; D is possibly TRBD1 (5 bases). Germline-derived CDR1 and CDR2 are WSHSY and SAAADI. The germline V and J ends were trimmed by 5 bases and 3 bases, with 14 bases remaining between them. The CDR3 is 15 residues long. The CDR3 sequence: CASSSGTAPNQPQHF. The CDR3 DNA reads TGCGCCAGCAGTTCAGGGACGGCGCCCAATCAGCCCCAGCATTTT.

The V call is TRBV27, the J call TRBJ1-6; D is unresolved. Germline V gene lookup returns CDR1 MNHEY and CDR2 SMNVEV (reference sequence). The V end lost 2 bases, the J end lost 8 bases, and 10 bases lay between the germline ends. The CDR3 covers 14 residues. DNA for the CDR3: TGTGCCAGCAGTTTACAGATGTACGATTCACCCCTCCACTTT. Protein sequence: CASSLQMYDSPLHF.

The chain uses TRBV4-2 and TRBJ2-5; D is uncertain. This CDR3 spans 14 amino acids. From germline, CDR1 is LGHNA and CDR2 YNFKEQ. The germline V and J ends were trimmed by 0 bases and 6 bases, with 11 bases remaining between them. DNA for the CDR3: TGTGCCAGCAGCCAAGATCAGGTCGGAAAGACCCAGTACTTC. Translation: CASSQDQVGKTQYF.

This clone has more than one count but fewer than ten. This chain links TRBV19 with TRBJ2-7; the D gene is possibly TRBD2 (5 bases). Trimming stripped 3 bases from V and 4 bases from J, with 10 bases between. This CDR3 spans 13 amino acids. Germline CDR1 and CDR2: LNHDA and SQIVND (reference sequence). The CDR3 coding sequence is TGTGCCAGTAGTATGACGGGCGGGTACGAGCAGTACTTC. It codes for CASSMTGGYEQYF. Full variable domain (rest looked up from reference TRBV19 and TRBJ2-7): DGGITQSPKYLFRKEGQNVTLSCEQNLNHDAMYWYRQDPGQGLRLIYYSQIVNDFQKGDIAEGYSVSREKKESFPLTVTSAQKNPTAFYLCASSMTGGYEQYFGPGTRLTVT.

This clone has a single count. V is TRBV19 and J is TRBJ2-1; TRBD1 might be the D (6 bases). This CDR3 comprises 14 residues. Trimming removed 7 bases at V and 7 bases at J, with 17 bases between. The germline V gene has CDR1 LNHDA and CDR2 SQIVND (reference sequence). The CDR3 here is CASTPQGFRNEQFF. DNA of the CDR3: TGTGCCAGTACTCCACAGGGTTTCCGTAATGAGCAGTTCTTC. Together with reference TRBV19 and TRBJ2-1, the CDR3 gives the full variable domain: DGGITQSPKYLFRKEGQNVTLSCEQNLNHDAMYWYRQDPGQGLRLIYYSQIVNDFQKGDIAEGYSVSREKKESFPLTVTSAQKNPTAFYLCASTPQGFRNEQFFGPGTRLTVL.

The DNA for the CDR3 is TGTGCCAGCAGCTCGGACGTTTATAATTCACCCCTCCACTTT. Encoded protein: CASSSDVYNSPLHF. The V gene is TRBV11-2, the J gene TRBJ1-6, with D unresolved. From germline, CDR1 is SGHAT and CDR2 FQNNGV. The CDR3 length is 14 residues. The V gene lost 4 bases and the J gene lost 4 bases, with 8 bases spanning the gap.

The V call is TRBV24-1, the J call TRBJ2-7; a possible D gene is TRBD2 (6 bases). The V gene lost 1 base and the J gene lost 3 bases, with 27 bases spanning the gap. Germline lookup yields CDR1 KGHDR and CDR2 SFDVKD. The CDR3 length is 20 residues. The CDR3 loop is CATSDFGASEAQMPYYEQYF. CDR3 bases: TGTGCCACCAGTGATTTCGGGGCTAGCGAAGCTCAAATGCCTTACTACGAGCAGTACTTC.

This chain uses TRBV12-3 or TRBV12-4 with TRBJ1-1, with 7 bases identical to TRBD1. The CDR3 is made up of 13 amino acids. V gave up 6 bases and J gave up 4 bases; unmatched junction bases: 5. The chain's CDR3 is CASSSTGITEAFF. The CDR3 nucleotides read TGTGCCAGCAGCTCGACAGGGATCACTGAAGCTTTCTTT.

The chain carries TRBV7-6 and TRBJ2-5; TRBD2 matches at 10 bases. The CDR3 consists of 17 residues. The V segment lost 1 base and the J segment 5 bases; nucleotides outside the gene matches: 10. Germline CDR1 and CDR2: SGHVS and FNYEAQ. The CDR3 loop reads CASSLVGTSGMGETQYF. The CDR3 nucleotides are TGTGCCAGCAGCTTAGTCGGAACTAGCGGGATGGGGGAGACCCAGTACTTC.

This chain uses TRBV6-5 with TRBJ2-7; TRBD1 matches at 8 bases. This CDR3 is built from 14 residues. CDR1 and CDR2 (germline): MNHEY, SVGAGI. Losses at the gene ends were 6 bases for V and 3 bases for J; bases not matched to a gene: 7. CDR3 residues: CASRTGTGVYEQYF. CDR3 DNA sequence: TGTGCCAGCAGGACCGGGACAGGCGTCTACGAGCAGTACTTC.

The rearrangement links TRBV19 to TRBJ2-1; no clear D. V lost 3 bases, J lost 2 bases, and 5 bases lay in between. The CDR3 length is 13 residues. CDR1 and CDR2 from the germline V gene are LNHDA and SQIVND (reference sequence). The CDR3: CASSIDTYNEQFF. The DNA for the CDR3 is TGTGCCAGTAGTATTGACACCTACAATGAGCAGTTCTTC.

The chain is built from TRBV7-8 and TRBJ1-2, with D possibly being TRBD1 (5 bases). V was cut by 1 base and J by 0 bases, with 15 bases left in between. Looked up from germline, CDR1 is SGHVS and CDR2 is FQNEAQ. This CDR3 has 17 residues. CDR3 sequence reads: CASSLVIVQTANYGYTF. The CDR3 DNA reads TGTGCCAGCAGCTTAGTCATAGTACAGACAGCTAACTATGGCTACACCTTC.

This clone was picked up a small number of times. The chain uses TRBV28 and TRBJ1-2, with TRBD1 as a possible D gene (5 bases). The V and J ends lost 4 bases and 4 bases respectively, with 10 bases between them. Per germline, CDR1 MDHEN and CDR2 SYDVKM. This CDR3 spans 13 amino acids. CDR3 residues: CASSWDRLYGYTF. Written as DNA, the CDR3 is TGTGCCAGCAGTTGGGACCGCCTCTATGGCTACACCTTC.

The chain is built from TRBV7-2 and TRBJ1-3; 9 positions match TRBD1. The length of the CDR3 is 16 residues. Germline-derived CDR1 and CDR2 are SGHTA and FQGNSA. Germline trimming cut 1 base from V and 3 bases from J; bases unmatched to any gene: 4. CDR3 sequence (DNA): TGTGCCAGCAGCTTAGTCGGGACAGGGTATGGAAACACCATATATTTT. Translation: CASSLVGTGYGNTIYF. The whole variable domain, remainder taken from reference TRBV7-2 and TRBJ1-3, is GAGVSQSPSNKVTEKGKDVELRCDPISGHTALYWYRQSLGQGLEFLIYFQGNSAPDKSGLPSDRFSAERTGGSVSTLTIQRTQQEDSAVYLCASSLVGTGYGNTIYFGEGSWLTVV.

The chain links TRBV7-8 to TRBJ2-7; D assignment may be TRBD1 or TRBD2 (6 bases each). V shed 4 bases and J shed 0 bases, with 7 bases lying between them. The CDR3 loop spans 13 amino acids. Looked up from germline, CDR1 is SGHVS and CDR2 is FQNEAQ. The CDR3 sequence is CASSSGASYEQYF. DNA of the CDR3: TGTGCCAGCAGCTCGGGGGCCTCCTACGAGCAGTACTTC. Full variable domain (rest looked up from reference TRBV7-8 and TRBJ2-7): GAGVSQSPRYKVAKRGQDVALRCDPISGHVSLFWYQQALGQGPEFLTYFQNEAQLDKSGLPSDRFFAERPEGSVSTLKIQRTQQEDSAVYLCASSSGASYEQYFGPGTRLTVT.

Concerning this clone itself: One end of the junction fails to match germline, which may point to a read error. V and J are TRBV2 and TRBJ1-2; no clear D. Germline V gene sequence: CDR1 SNHLY, CDR2 FYNNEI. The CDR3 covers 14 residues. CDR3: CASSVILTRPRAAF. The CDR3 DNA follows: TGTGCCAGCAGTGTTATCCTAACCCGCCCCCGGGCGGCCTTC.

The V gene is TRBV6-6, the J gene TRBJ2-2; TRBD1 or TRBD2 may be the D gene (5 bases each). V lost 5 bases, J lost 4 bases, and 23 bases lay in between. Per germline, CDR1 MNHNY and CDR2 SVGAGI (reference sequence). The CDR3 spans 18 residues. Here the CDR3 reads CASSPPEGAGKFTGELFF. The CDR3 DNA sequence: TGTGCCAGCAGTCCCCCTGAGGGCGCAGGGAAGTTCACCGGGGAGCTGTTTTTT.

The rearrangement joins TRBV7-9 to TRBJ1-1, with D unclear. Germline V lookup: CDR1 SEHNR, CDR2 FQNEAQ (reference sequence). The V end lost 2 bases, the J end lost 7 bases, and 5 bases lay between the germline ends. The CDR3 consists of 11 residues. CDR3: CASSLMGEAFF. CDR3 in DNA: TGTGCCAGCAGCTTAATGGGTGAAGCTTTCTTT. The variable domain in full, with the rest retrieved from reference TRBV7-9 and TRBJ1-1, is DTGVSQNPRHKITKRGQNVTFRCDPISEHNRLYWYRQTLGQGPEFLTYFQNEAQLEKSRLLSDRFSAERPKGSFSTLEIQRTEQGDSAMYLCASSLMGEAFFGQGTRLTVV.

V and J are TRBV18 and TRBJ1-1, with a tentative D call TRBD1 (5 bases). Germline CDR1 is KGHSH and CDR2 is LQKENI. The length of the CDR3 is 15 residues. V was pared by 0 bases and J by 3 bases, with 11 bases between. CDR3 protein: CASSPPEAGDTEAFF. The DNA for the CDR3 is TGTGCCAGCTCACCACCGGAAGCGGGGGACACTGAAGCTTTCTTT.

The gene calls are TRBV4-1 and TRBJ1-5; D is undetermined. The CDR3 is 17 amino acids. Trimming shortened V by 0 bases and J by 8 bases, and 20 bases separated the two germline ends. The V gene's germline CDR1 is MGHRA and CDR2 YSYEKL. The CDR3 bases are TGCGCCAGCAGCCAAGAAGGCTTAAGTACAATGGCTGAGCCCCAGCATTTT. This sequence encodes CASSQEGLSTMAEPQHF.

The chain employs TRBV14 and TRBJ2-2; D perhaps matches TRBD2 (5 bases). CDR1 SGHDN and CDR2 FVKESK come from the germline V gene. Between the trimmed V and J ends, which lost 0 bases and 1 base, there was a span of 6 bases. The CDR3 has 15 residues. CDR3 coding DNA: TGTGCCAGCAGCCAAGAACTAGGGAACACCGGGGAGCTGTTTTTT. Translated, it gives CASSQELGNTGELFF.

The V call is TRBV29-1, the J call TRBJ1-2; weak D call: TRBD1 (6 bases). V was shortened by 0 bases and J by 6 bases, with 11 bases between the two germline ends. Germline values: CDR1 SQVTM, CDR2 ANQGSEA. The length of the CDR3 is 13 residues. CDR3 in DNA: TGCAGCGTTGAAGAGGGGGCAAGGGATGGCTACACCTTC. Its translation is CSVEEGARDGYTF. Together with reference TRBV29-1 and TRBJ1-2, the CDR3 gives the full variable domain: SAVISQKPSRDICQRGTSLTIQCQVDSQVTMMFWYRQQPGQSLTLIATANQGSEATYESGFVIDKFPISRPNLTFSTLTVSNMSPEDSSIYLCSVEEGARDGYTFGSGTRLTVV.

This chain uses TRBV5-6 with TRBJ1-5, with D uncertain. The germline V gene encodes CDR1 SGHDT and CDR2 YYEEEE. The V gene lost 0 bases and the J gene lost 6 bases, with 7 bases spanning the gap. The CDR3 extends over 13 amino acids. The CDR3 is CASSLEAGQPQHF. The CDR3, as DNA: TGTGCCAGCAGCTTGGAGGCCGGTCAGCCCCAGCATTTT. Full variable domain (outside the CDR3, taken from reference TRBV5-6 and TRBJ1-5): DAGVTQSPTHLIKTRGQQVTLRCSPKSGHDTVSWYQQALGQGPQFIFQYYEEEERQRGNFPDRFSGHQFPNYSSELNVNALLLGDSALYLCASSLEAGQPQHFGDGTRLSIL.

The chain combines TRBV10-2 with TRBJ2-1, with D unclear. The ends were cut back, 7 bases at V and 5 bases at J, with 12 bases in the middle. Germline CDR1 and CDR2: WSHSY and SAAADI. This CDR3 comprises 13 residues. For the CDR3, the DNA is TGCGCCAGCACCCAGACTGGTCACAATGAGCAGTTCTTC. Residues: CASTQTGHNEQFF.

This chain links TRBV5-1 with TRBJ2-1; 9 bases line up with TRBD1. The CDR3 covers 15 residues. The V gene end was trimmed by 4 bases and the J gene end by 4 bases; junction bases not matched to a gene: 6. Germline lookup yields CDR1 SGHRS and CDR2 YFSETQ. The CDR3 is CASSGAGTGYNEQFF. CDR3 DNA sequence: TGCGCCAGCAGCGGGGCCGGGACAGGGTACAATGAGCAGTTCTTC. The full variable domain, in which reference TRBV5-1 and TRBJ2-1 provide the parts outside the CDR3, is KAGVTQTPRYLIKTRGQQVTLSCSPISGHRSVSWYQQTPGQGLQFLFEYFSETQRNKGNFPGRFSGRQFSNSRSEMNVSTLELGDSALYLCASSGAGTGYNEQFFGPGTRLTVL.